This T cell receptor beta chain derives from a study of response to subunit inactivated influenza vaccine. In its sample, this clonotype was seen a few times. The antigen is undetermined. The germline V and J ends were trimmed by 1 base and 6 bases, with 13 bases remaining between them. The CDR3 is 15 amino acids. Germline V gives CDR1 LGHNA, CDR2 YSLEER. Study results and limitations: Authors suggested each seasonal influenza vaccination recruits few new T cells.

From the RT-PCR reads, TCRdb called clonotypes with MiXCR, one entry per CDR3 protein. The sample carries 500,000 to 600,000 distinct CDR3 sequences, about 12% recorded once. The chain carries TRBV4-3 and TRBJ1-5; no clear D. The source was PBMCs from blood, collected on the day of vaccination. This clonotype was obtained from a man aged 50 or older who received an inactivated influenza vaccine. CDR3 sequence: CASSQVFQVGQPQHF. In DNA, the CDR3 is TGCGCCAGCAGCCAAGTATTCCAAGTCGGTCAGCCCCAGCATTTT.